This T cell receptor beta chain was identified during a study of vaccination and CD4 T cells after COVID-19. Treatment noted: approximately 9-day PBMC culture with coronavirus spike peptide pools or control peptides (ViraFEST assay). ViraFEST grew antigen-specific T cells using peptide pools, then sequenced TCRs. Wells that each held a few million PBMCs were cultured with 8.5 to 10 IU/ml IL-2 and 8.5 to 10 ug/ml peptide pools. Sequenced with the Oncomine TCR Beta short-read assay was DNA taken from cultured CD4+ T cells. TCRdb ran MiXCR on the PCR reads and lists one entry per CDR3 protein. The table lists thousands of distinct CDR3 sequences, 45% to 60% of them singletons. Turning to this clonotype: Its antigen is undetermined.

Material for sequencing was CD4+ T cells from blood, cultured in vitro. The receptor was derived from a human donor who had recovered from COVID-19.

The CDR3 region has the DNA TGTGCCAGCAGACCCAAAACAGGGTATGGCTACACCTTC. Translated: CASRPKTGYGYTF. This chain links TRBV6-1 with TRBJ1-2, with D tentatively TRBD1 (6 bases). Deletions cut 6 bases from V and 5 bases from J, with 13 bases between. The CDR3 is 13 residues long. Germline lookup yields CDR1 MNHNS and CDR2 SASEGT.